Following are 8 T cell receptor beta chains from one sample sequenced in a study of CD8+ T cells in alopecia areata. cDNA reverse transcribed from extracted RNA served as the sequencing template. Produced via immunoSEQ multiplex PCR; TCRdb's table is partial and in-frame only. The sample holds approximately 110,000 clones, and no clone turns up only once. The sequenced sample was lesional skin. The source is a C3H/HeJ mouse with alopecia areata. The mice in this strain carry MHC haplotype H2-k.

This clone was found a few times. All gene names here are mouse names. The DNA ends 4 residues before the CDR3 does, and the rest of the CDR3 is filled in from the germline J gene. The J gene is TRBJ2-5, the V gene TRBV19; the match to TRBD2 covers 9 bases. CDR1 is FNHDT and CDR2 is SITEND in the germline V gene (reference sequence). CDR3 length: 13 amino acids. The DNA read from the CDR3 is TGTGCCAGCAGTATTGGGGGGGCGGAC. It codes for CASSIGGAD. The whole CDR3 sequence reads CASSIGGADTQYF. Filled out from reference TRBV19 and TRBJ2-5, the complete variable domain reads GGIITQTPKFLIGQEGQKLTLKCQQNFNHDTMYWYRQDSGKGLRLIYYSITENDLQKGDLSEGYDASREKKSSFSLTVTSAQKNEMAVFLCASSIGGADTQYFGPGTRLLVL.

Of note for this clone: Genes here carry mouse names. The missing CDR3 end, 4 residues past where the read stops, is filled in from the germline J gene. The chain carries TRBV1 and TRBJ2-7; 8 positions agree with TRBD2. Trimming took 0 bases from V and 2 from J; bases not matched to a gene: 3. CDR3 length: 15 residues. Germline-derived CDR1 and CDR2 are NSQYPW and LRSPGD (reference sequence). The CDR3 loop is CTCSAEEGLAYEQYF. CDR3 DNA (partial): TGCACCTGCAGTGCAGAAGAGGGACTGGCCTAT.

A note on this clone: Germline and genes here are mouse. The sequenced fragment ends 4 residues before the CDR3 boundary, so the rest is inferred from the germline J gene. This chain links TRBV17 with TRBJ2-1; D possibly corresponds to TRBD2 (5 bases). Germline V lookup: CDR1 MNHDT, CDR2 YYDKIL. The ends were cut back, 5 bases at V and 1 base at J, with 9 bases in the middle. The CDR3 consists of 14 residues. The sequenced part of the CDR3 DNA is TGTGCTAGCAGTCCCCGACTGAACTATGCT. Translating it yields CASSPRLNYA. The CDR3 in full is CASSPRLNYAEQFF.

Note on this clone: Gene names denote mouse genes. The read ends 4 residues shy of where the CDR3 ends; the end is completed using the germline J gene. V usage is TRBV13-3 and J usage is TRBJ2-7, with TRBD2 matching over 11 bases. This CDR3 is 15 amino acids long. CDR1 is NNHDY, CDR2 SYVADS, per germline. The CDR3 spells CASSDSLGGLYEQYF. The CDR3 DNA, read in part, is TGTGCCAGCAGTGATTCACTGGGGGGGCTATAT.

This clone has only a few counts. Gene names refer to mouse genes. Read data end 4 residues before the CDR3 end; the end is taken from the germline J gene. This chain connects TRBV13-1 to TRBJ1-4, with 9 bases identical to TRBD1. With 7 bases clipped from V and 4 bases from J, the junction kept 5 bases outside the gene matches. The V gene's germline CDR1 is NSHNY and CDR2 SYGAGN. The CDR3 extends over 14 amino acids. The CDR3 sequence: CASGRDRDNERLFF. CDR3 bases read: TGTGCCAGCGGCCGGGACAGGGACAACGAA.

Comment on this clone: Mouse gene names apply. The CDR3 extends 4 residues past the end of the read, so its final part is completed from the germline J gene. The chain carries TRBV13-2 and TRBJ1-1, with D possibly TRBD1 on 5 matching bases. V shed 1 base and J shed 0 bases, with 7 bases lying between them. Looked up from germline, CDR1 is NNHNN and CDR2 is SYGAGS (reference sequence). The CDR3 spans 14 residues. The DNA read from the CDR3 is TGTGCCAGCGGTGATCCGGGACAGAACACA. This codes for CASGDPGQNT. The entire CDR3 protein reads CASGDPGQNTEVFF.

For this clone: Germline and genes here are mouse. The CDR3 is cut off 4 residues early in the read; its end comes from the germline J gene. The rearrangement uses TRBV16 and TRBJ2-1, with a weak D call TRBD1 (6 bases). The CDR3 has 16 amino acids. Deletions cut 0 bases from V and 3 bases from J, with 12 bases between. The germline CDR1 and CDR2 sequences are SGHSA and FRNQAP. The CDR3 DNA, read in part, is TGTGCAAGCAGCTTAGATCCGGGACAAATCTATGCT. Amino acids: CASSLDPGQIYA. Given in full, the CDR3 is CASSLDPGQIYAEQFF.

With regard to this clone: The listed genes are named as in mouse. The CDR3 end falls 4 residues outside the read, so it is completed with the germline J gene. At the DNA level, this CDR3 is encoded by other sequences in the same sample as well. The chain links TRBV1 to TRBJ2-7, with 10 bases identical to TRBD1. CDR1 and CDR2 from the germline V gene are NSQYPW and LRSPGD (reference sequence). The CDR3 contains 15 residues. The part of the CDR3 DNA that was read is TGCACCTGCAGTGCAGCGGGACAGGGGCCGTAT. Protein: CTCSAAGQGPY. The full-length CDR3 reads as CTCSAAGQGPYEQYF.